The clone carrying this T cell receptor (beta chain) has more than one count but fewer than ten. Germline CDR1 and CDR2: MDHEN and SYDVKM. The V end lost 10 bases, the J end lost 4 bases, and 12 bases lay between the germline ends. CDR3 length: 12 residues. This specimen belongs to a study of response to subunit inactivated influenza vaccine. TCRdb itself ran the RT-PCR reads through MiXCR, one entry per CDR3 protein. This sample yields fewer than 600,000 distinct CDR3 sequences, of which roughly 7.9% are seen a single time; around 14% belongs to the top ten. The V and J genes are TRBV28 and TRBJ2-3, with a weak D call TRBD2 (6 bases). This clonotype was sampled from a man aged 45 to 70 who received an inactivated influenza vaccine. The specimen comprised PBMCs from blood, sampled about 24 months after vaccination. CDR3 loop: CAIRDLADTQYF. DNA for the CDR3: TGTGCCATCCGGGACTTAGCAGATACGCAGTATTTT.